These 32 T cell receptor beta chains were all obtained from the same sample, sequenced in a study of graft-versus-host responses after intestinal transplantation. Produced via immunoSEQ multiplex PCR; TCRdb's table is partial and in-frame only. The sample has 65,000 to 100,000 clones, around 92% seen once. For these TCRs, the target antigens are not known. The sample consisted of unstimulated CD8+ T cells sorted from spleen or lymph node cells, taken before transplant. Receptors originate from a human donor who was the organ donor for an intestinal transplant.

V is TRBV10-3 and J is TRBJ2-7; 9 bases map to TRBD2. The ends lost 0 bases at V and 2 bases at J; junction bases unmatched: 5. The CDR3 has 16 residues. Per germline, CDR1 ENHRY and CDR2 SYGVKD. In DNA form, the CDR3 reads TGTGCCATCAGTGAGTCGTCGACTAGCGGTACCTACGAGCAGTACTTC. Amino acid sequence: CAISESSTSGTYEQYF.

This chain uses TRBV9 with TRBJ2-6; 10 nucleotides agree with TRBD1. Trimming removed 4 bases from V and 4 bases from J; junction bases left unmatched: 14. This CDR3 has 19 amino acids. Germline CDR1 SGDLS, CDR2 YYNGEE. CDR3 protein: CASSSQPGQGMEGANVLTF. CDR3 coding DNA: TGTGCCAGCAGCTCCCAACCGGGACAGGGGATGGAGGGGGCCAACGTCCTGACTTTC. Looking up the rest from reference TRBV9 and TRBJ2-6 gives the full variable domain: DSGVTQTPKHLITATGQRVTLRCSPRSGDLSVYWYQQSLDQGLQFLIQYYNGEERAKGNILERFSAQQFPDLHSELNLSSLELGDSALYFCASSSQPGQGMEGANVLTFGAGSRLTVL.

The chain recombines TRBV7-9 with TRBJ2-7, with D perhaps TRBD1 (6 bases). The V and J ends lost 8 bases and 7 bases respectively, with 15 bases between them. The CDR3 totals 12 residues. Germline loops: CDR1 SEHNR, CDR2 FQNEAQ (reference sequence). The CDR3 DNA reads TGTGCCAGCGCCCTTTTGGGGGCGGAGCAGTACTTC. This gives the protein CASALLGAEQYF.

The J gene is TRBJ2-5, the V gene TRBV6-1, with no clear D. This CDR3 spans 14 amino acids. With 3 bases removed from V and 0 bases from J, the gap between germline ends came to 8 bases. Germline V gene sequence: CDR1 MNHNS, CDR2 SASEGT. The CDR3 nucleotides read TGTGCCAGCAGTGAGGGCCGGTACCAAGAGACCCAGTACTTC. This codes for CASSEGRYQETQYF.

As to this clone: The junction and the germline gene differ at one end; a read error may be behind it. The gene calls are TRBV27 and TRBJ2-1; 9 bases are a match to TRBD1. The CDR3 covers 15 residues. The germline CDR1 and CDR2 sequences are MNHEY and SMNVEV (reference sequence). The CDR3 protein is CASNLTYRGPNEQFF. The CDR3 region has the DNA TGTGCCAGCAATTTAACCTACAGGGGGCCCAATGAGCAGTTCTTC.

The CDR3 spells CASSYPGLPTYEQYF. The CDR3 region has the DNA TGTGCCAGCAGCTACCCCGGACTACCTACCTACGAGCAGTACTTC. The chain recombines TRBV5-6 with TRBJ2-7, with D perhaps matching TRBD2 (6 bases). This CDR3 is 15 amino acids long. Germline CDR1 SGHDT, CDR2 YYEEEE. The V and J ends lost 3 bases and 2 bases respectively, with 15 bases between them.

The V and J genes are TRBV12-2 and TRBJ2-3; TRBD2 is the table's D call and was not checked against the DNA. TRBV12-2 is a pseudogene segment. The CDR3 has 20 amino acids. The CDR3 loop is CASRLALAGVLRSSTDTQYF. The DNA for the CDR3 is TGTGCAAGTCGCTTAGCGTTAGCGGGGGTCCTCCGTTCTAGCACAGATACGCAGTATTTT.

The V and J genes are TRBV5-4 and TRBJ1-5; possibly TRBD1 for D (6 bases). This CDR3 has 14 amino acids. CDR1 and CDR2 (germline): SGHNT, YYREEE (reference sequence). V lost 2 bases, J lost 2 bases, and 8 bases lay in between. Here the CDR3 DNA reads TGTGCCAGCAGCTTCAGGGGTGGCAATCAGCCCCAGCATTTT. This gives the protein CASSFRGGNQPQHF.

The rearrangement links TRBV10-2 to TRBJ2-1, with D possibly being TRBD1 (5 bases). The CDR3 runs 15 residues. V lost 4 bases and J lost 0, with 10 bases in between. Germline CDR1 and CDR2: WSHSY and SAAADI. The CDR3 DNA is TGCGCCAGCAGTGTGGGGCTGAGCTCCTACAATGAGCAGTTCTTC. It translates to CASSVGLSSYNEQFF.

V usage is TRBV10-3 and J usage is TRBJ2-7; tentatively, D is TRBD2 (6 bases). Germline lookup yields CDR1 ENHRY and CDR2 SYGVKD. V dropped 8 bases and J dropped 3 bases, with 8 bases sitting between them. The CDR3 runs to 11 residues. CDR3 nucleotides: TGTGCCATCGGGACTGACTACGAGCAGTACTTC. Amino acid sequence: CAIGTDYEQYF.

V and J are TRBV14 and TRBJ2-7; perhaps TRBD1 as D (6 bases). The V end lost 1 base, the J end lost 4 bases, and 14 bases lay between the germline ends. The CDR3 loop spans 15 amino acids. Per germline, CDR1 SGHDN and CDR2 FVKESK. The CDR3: CASSQGPGQYYEQYF. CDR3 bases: TGTGCCAGCAGCCAAGGGCCGGGACAATATTACGAGCAGTACTTC.

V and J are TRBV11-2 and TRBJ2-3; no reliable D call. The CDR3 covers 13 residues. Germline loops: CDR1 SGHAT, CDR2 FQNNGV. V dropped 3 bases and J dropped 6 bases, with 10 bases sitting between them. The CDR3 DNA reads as TGTGCCAGCAGCTTGGTTCGAGTGGATACGCAGTATTTT. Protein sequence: CASSLVRVDTQYF.

In DNA form, the CDR3 reads TGTGCCAGCAGCTCCCTCTGGGGTAGCGGGGGGGCAGGGGACAATGAGCAGTTCTTC. This translates into CASSSLWGSGGAGDNEQFF. This chain connects TRBV9 to TRBJ2-1; 11 nucleotides agree with TRBD2. CDR1 and CDR2 from the germline V gene are SGDLS and YYNGEE. The CDR3 contains 19 residues. Germline trimming cut 4 bases from V and 5 bases from J; bases unmatched to any gene: 17.

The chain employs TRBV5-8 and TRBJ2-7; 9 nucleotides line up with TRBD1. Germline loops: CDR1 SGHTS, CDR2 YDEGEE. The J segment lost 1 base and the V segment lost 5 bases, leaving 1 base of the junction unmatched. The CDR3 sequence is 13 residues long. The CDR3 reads CASRDRGSYEQYF. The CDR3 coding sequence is TGTGCCAGCAGGGACAGGGGATCCTACGAGCAGTACTTC.

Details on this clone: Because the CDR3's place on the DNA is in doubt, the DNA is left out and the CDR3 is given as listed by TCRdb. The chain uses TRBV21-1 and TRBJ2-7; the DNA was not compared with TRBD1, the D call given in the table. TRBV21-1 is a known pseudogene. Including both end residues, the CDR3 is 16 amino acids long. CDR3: CASSKFGTGSSYEQYF.

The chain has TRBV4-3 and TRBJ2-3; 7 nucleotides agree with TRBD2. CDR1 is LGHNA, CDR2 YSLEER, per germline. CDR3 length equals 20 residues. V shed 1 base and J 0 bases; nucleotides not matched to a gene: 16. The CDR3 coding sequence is TGCGCCAGCAGCCAAGTCCCTATGCTAGCAGCTAGCGGCAGCACAGATACGCAGTATTTT. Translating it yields CASSQVPMLAASGSTDTQYF.

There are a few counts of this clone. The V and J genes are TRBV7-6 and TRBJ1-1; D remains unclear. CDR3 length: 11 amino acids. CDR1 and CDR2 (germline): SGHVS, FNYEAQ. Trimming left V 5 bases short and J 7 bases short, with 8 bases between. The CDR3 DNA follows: TGTGCCAGCAGCAACAGCCGTGAAGCTTTCTTT. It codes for CASSNSREAFF.

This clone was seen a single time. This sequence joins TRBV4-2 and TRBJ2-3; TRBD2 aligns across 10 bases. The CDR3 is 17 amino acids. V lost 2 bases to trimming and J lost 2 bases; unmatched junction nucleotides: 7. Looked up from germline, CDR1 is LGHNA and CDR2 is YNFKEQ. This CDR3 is CASSQSTGTSVTDTQYF. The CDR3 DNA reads TGTGCCAGCAGCCAAAGCACCGGGACTAGCGTCACAGATACGCAGTATTTT.

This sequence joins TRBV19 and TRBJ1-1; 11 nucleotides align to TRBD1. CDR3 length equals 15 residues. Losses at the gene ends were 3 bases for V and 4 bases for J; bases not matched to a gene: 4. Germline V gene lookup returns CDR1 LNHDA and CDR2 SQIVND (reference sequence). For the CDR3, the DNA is TGTGCCAGTAGTATGTACGGACAGGGGGCCACTGAAGCTTTCTTT. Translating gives CASSMYGQGATEAFF.

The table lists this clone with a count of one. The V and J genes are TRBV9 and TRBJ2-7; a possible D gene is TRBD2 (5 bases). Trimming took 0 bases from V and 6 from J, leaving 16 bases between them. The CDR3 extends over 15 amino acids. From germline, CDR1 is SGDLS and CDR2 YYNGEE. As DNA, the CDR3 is TGTGCCAGCAGCGTAGATTCTAGGACTCCAGTCGAGCAGTACTTC. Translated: CASSVDSRTPVEQYF.

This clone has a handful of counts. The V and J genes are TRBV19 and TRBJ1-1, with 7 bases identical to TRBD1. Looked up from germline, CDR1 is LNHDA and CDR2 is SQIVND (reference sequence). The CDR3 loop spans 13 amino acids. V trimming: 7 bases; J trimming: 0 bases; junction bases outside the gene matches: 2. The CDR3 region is CASNGQVNTEAFF. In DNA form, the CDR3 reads TGTGCCAGTAACGGACAGGTGAACACTGAAGCTTTCTTT.

The CDR3 region is CASSSLASLRDTQYF. DNA for the CDR3: TGTGCCAGCAGCTCCCTAGCTTCCCTCAGGGATACGCAGTATTTT. The genes are TRBV7-3 and TRBJ2-3; D is perhaps TRBD2 (5 bases). With 4 bases removed from V and 6 bases from J, the gap between germline ends came to 17 bases. This CDR3 contains 15 residues. In germline, CDR1 is SGHTA, CDR2 FQGTGA. The variable domain in full, completed from reference TRBV7-3 and TRBJ2-3, reads GAGVSQTPSNKVTEKGKYVELRCDPISGHTALYWYRQSLGQGPEFLIYFQGTGAADDSGLPNDRFFAVRPEGSVSTLKIQRTERGDSAVYLCASSSLASLRDTQYFGPGTRLTVL.

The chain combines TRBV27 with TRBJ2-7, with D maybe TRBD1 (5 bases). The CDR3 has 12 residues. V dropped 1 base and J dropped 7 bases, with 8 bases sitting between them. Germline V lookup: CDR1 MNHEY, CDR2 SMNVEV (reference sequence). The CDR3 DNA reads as TGTGCCAGCAGTTTATGGGGCCGGGAGCAGTACTTC. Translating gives CASSLWGREQYF.

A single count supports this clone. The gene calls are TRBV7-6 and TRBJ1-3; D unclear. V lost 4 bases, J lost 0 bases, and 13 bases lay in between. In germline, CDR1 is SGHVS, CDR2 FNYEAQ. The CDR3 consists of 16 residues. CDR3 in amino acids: CASSSGESSSGNTIYF. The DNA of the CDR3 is TGTGCCAGCAGCTCGGGAGAGTCCAGCTCTGGAAACACCATATATTTT.

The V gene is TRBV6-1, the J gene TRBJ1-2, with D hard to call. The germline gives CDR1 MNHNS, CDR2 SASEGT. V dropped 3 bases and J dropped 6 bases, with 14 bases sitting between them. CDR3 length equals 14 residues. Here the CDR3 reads CASSEGDSLDGYTF. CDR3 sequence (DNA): TGTGCCAGCAGTGAGGGAGATTCTCTCGATGGCTACACCTTC.

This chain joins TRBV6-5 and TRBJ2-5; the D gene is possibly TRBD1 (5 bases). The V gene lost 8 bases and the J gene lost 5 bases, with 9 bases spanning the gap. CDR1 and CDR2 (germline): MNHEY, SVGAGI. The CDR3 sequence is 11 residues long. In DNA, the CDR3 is TGTGCCAGCTTTAAGGGGGAGACCCAGTACTTC. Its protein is CASFKGETQYF.

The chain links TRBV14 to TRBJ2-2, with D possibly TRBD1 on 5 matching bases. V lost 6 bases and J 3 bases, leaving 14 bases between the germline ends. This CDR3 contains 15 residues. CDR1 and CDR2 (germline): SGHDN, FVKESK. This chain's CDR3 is CASSDSGFHTGELFF. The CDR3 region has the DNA TGTGCCAGCAGTGATTCAGGGTTCCACACCGGGGAGCTGTTTTTT.

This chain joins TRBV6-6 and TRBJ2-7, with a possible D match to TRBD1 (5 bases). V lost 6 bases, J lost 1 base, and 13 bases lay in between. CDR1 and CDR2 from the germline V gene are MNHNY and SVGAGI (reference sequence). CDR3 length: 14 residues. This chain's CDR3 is CASSIKTASYEQYF. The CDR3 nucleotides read TGTGCCAGCAGCATAAAGACAGCATCCTACGAGCAGTACTTC.

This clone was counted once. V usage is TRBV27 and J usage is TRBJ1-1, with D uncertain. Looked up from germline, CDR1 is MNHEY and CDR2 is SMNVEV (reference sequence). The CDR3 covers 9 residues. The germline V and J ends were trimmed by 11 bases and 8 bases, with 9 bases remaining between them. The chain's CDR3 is CARRAEAFF. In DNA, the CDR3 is TGTGCCCGAAGAGCGGAAGCTTTCTTT.

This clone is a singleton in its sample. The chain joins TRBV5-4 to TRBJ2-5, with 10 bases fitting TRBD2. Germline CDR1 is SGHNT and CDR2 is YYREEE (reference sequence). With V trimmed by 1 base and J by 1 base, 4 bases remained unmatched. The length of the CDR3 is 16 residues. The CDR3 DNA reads TGTGCCAGCAGCTTGAGGACTAGCGGCCTCCAAGAGACCCAGTACTTC. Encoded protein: CASSLRTSGLQETQYF.

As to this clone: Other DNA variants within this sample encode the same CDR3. CDR3 protein: CASSVGQGPLYEQYF. The DNA for the CDR3 is TGTGCCAGCAGCGTAGGGCAGGGGCCCCTCTACGAGCAGTACTTC. The chain couples TRBV5-4 to TRBJ2-7; D might be TRBD1 (6 bases). V was trimmed by 4 bases and J by 3 bases, leaving 17 bases between them. This CDR3 region has 15 residues. Germline CDR1 is SGHNT and CDR2 is YYREEE (reference sequence).

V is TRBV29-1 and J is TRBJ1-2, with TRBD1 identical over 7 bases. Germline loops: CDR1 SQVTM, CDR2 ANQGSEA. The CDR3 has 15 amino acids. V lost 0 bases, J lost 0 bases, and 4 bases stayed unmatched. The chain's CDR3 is CSVEEDRSSNYGYTF. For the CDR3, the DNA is TGCAGCGTTGAAGAGGACAGGTCCTCTAACTATGGCTACACCTTC.